The source of this T cell receptor beta chain is a study of blood T cell repertoires in COVID-19. Study context: Sources were T cells, B-cell-depleted T cells, or PBMCs; the material itself was cDNA or gDNA.

Germline V gene sequence: CDR1 SGHTA, CDR2 FQGNSA. Deletions cut 5 bases from V and 0 bases from J, with 16 bases between. The CDR3 covers 16 residues. Original processing methods: Reference gene primer amplification yielded estimated nucleated cell counts. Using immunoSEQ multiplex PCR, the repertoire was profiled, and TCRdb retains in-frame clones only, with some absent. The D gene and trimming were derived from the DNA, and the V and J assignments and clone size from that table. This table has 310,000 or so clones, 70% to 90% appearing once. This TCR derives from a woman aged 35 to 49 who had recovered from COVID-19. The chain recombines TRBV7-2 with TRBJ1-1, with TRBD1 as a possible D gene (6 bases). Specimen: PBMCs or T cells enriched from blood (not recorded which). The DNA for the CDR3 is TGTGCCAGCAGCCCAACAGGGACGGCGGTGAACACTGAAGCTTTCTTT. Its translation is CASSPTGTAVNTEAFF.